These 19 T cell receptor beta chains share one sample of origin, sequenced in a study of early stage breast cancer tumors. TCRdb keeps only in-frame clones here, not all; method: immunoSEQ multiplex PCR. The sample records around 60,000 clones, 65% to 80% being singletons. Sequenced material: blood. The origin of the receptors is a person in their thirties with breast cancer.

The CDR3 spells CASSPQTGRTEAFF. The CDR3 DNA sequence: TGCGCCAGCAGCCCCCAGACAGGGCGAACTGAAGCTTTCTTT. The V gene is TRBV4-3, the J gene TRBJ1-1; TRBD1 agrees at 7 bases. The V gene end was trimmed by 4 bases and the J gene end by 5 bases; junction bases not matched to a gene: 7. The V gene's germline CDR1 is LGHNA and CDR2 YSLEER. The CDR3 consists of 14 residues.

The rearrangement uses TRBV9 and TRBJ2-1; possibly TRBD2 for D (5 bases). Germline CDR1 SGDLS, CDR2 YYNGEE. The CDR3 consists of 16 residues. V lost 0 bases, J lost 3 bases, and 13 bases lay in between. The CDR3 loop is CASSVAAGLIYNEQFF. CDR3 coding DNA: TGTGCCAGCAGCGTAGCGGCGGGCCTTATCTACAATGAGCAGTTCTTC.

The rearrangement uses TRBV6-5 and TRBJ1-5; D is ambiguous. Germline assignment: CDR1 MNHEY and CDR2 SVGAGI. The CDR3 loop spans 13 amino acids. Trimming shortened V by 8 bases and J by 2 bases, and 10 bases separated the two germline ends. In DNA form, the CDR3 reads TGTGCCAGCTCCTTCGCGGGCAATCAGCCCCAGCATTTT. It specifies CASSFAGNQPQHF.

The rearrangement uses TRBV4-3 and TRBJ2-7; possible D gene TRBD2, 5 bases. Germline loops: CDR1 LGHNA, CDR2 YSLEER. Trimming left V 0 bases short and J 4 bases short, with 13 bases between. The CDR3 length is 15 residues. As DNA, the CDR3 is TGCGCCAGCAGCCAAGATCCCCTAGCTACTTACGAGCAGTACTTC. It codes for CASSQDPLATYEQYF.

V is TRBV4-1 and J is TRBJ2-5, with TRBD2 matching 7 bases. The trim removed 0 bases at V and 2 bases at J, leaving 6 bases unmatched. The length of the CDR3 is 16 residues. Germline V gene lookup returns CDR1 MGHRA and CDR2 YSYEKL. CDR3 sequence (DNA): TGCGCCAGCAGCCAAGACCTAGGCGGGGGACAAGAGACCCAGTACTTC. As protein: CASSQDLGGGQETQYF.

The chain joins TRBV5-1 to TRBJ1-1; D call uncertain. Germline CDR1 reads SGHRS; CDR2 reads YFSETQ. The V end lost 4 bases, the J end lost 5 bases, and 15 bases lay between the germline ends. This CDR3 contains 14 residues. The CDR3, as DNA: TGCGCCAGCAGCGATCAACCCTTCGGGACTGAAGCTTTCTTT. Encoded protein: CASSDQPFGTEAFF.

The chain recombines TRBV18 with TRBJ2-7; 10 nucleotides line up with TRBD2. With V trimmed by 0 bases and J by 3 bases, 5 bases remained unmatched. Germline assignment: CDR1 KGHSH and CDR2 LQKENI. The CDR3 covers 16 residues. CDR3 in DNA: TGTGCCAGCTCACCACCGTTGGGACTAGCGATCTACGAGCAGTACTTC. Residues: CASSPPLGLAIYEQYF. Based on the CDR3 plus reference TRBV18 and TRBJ2-7, the full variable domain is NAGVMQNPRHLVRRRGQEARLRCSPMKGHSHVYWYRQLPEEGLKFMVYLQKENIIDESGMPKERFSAEFPKEGPSILRIQQVVRGDSAAYFCASSPPLGLAIYEQYFGPGTRLTVT.

This clone was seen a handful of times. The chain recombines TRBV7-9 with TRBJ1-4, with 7 positions matching TRBD1. Germline CDR1 reads SEHNR; CDR2 reads FQNEAQ (reference sequence). The CDR3 is 15 amino acids. The J segment lost 7 bases and the V segment lost 4 bases, leaving 9 bases of the junction unmatched. CDR3 loop: CASSSPGQTFEKLFF. Here the CDR3 DNA reads TGTGCCAGCAGCTCCCCGGGACAGACCTTTGAAAAACTGTTTTTT.

The chain employs TRBV5-4 and TRBJ2-7; a weak D match, TRBD2 (6 bases). Germline CDR1 reads SGHNT; CDR2 reads YYREEE (reference sequence). The CDR3 extends over 14 amino acids. V lost 4 bases and J lost 2, with 13 bases in between. For the CDR3, the DNA is TGTGCCAGCAGCCCAGGACTAAAACCCTACGAGCAGTACTTC. Its translation is CASSPGLKPYEQYF.

The V call is TRBV6-5, the J call TRBJ2-3; D ambiguous. CDR3 length: 13 amino acids. Germline lookup yields CDR1 MNHEY and CDR2 SVGAGI. Between the trimmed V and J ends, which lost 4 bases and 2 bases, there was a span of 7 bases. CDR3 loop: CASSLSITDTQYF. DNA of the CDR3: TGTGCCAGCAGTTTAAGCATCACAGATACGCAGTATTTT.

This clone came up a few times. V usage is TRBV6-4 and J usage is TRBJ2-5; D ambiguous. Trimming pared 3 bases from V and 4 bases from J, leaving 9 bases between. From germline, CDR1 is MRHNA and CDR2 SNTAGT. This CDR3 contains 13 residues. DNA for the CDR3: TGTGCCAGCAGTGATCATAACGGAGAGACCCAGTACTTC. Amino acids: CASSDHNGETQYF.

This chain uses TRBV4-2 with TRBJ1-2, with 7 bases matching TRBD1. Germline CDR1 and CDR2: LGHNA and YNFKEQ. The V gene end was trimmed by 0 bases and the J gene end by 7 bases; junction bases not matched to a gene: 11. The CDR3 covers 16 residues. The CDR3: CASSQDSGGGESGYTF. The CDR3 coding sequence is TGTGCCAGCAGCCAAGATTCTGGAGGGGGCGAGTCTGGCTACACCTTC.

The chain employs TRBV18 and TRBJ2-1; 14 bases are shared with TRBD2. Looked up from germline, CDR1 is KGHSH and CDR2 is LQKENI. The V gene end was trimmed by 2 bases and the J gene end by 4 bases; junction bases not matched to a gene: 10. This CDR3 spans 19 amino acids. The CDR3 coding sequence is TGTGCCAGCTCACCAATTATGGGACTAGCGGGAGAGTCTTACAATGAGCAGTTCTTC. Translation gives CASSPIMGLAGESYNEQFF. The full variable domain, rest sourced from reference TRBV18 and TRBJ2-1, is NAGVMQNPRHLVRRRGQEARLRCSPMKGHSHVYWYRQLPEEGLKFMVYLQKENIIDESGMPKERFSAEFPKEGPSILRIQQVVRGDSAAYFCASSPIMGLAGESYNEQFFGPGTRLTVL.

By sample fraction, this clone is medium-sized (0.01 to 0.1%). V gene TRBV7-9 combines with J gene TRBJ1-1; D is ambiguous. The germline CDR1 and CDR2 sequences are SEHNR and FQNEAQ (reference sequence). V gave up 5 bases and J gave up 4 bases, with 11 bases separating them. The CDR3 has 13 residues. This CDR3 reads CASSPAGVTEAFF. The CDR3 DNA is TGTGCCAGCAGCCCGGCAGGCGTCACTGAAGCTTTCTTT.

This rearrangement joins TRBV6-6 to TRBJ2-6; no definite D call. The germline V gene has CDR1 MNHNY and CDR2 SVGAGI (reference sequence). V dropped 4 bases and J dropped 0 bases, with 7 bases sitting between them. The CDR3 has 15 residues. The CDR3 loop reads CASSLQDSGANVLTF. The CDR3 nucleotides read TGTGCCAGCAGTTTGCAGGACTCTGGGGCCAACGTCCTGACTTTC.

This clone was seen just once. CDR3: CASSQNAGAEGNYGYTF. Written as DNA, the CDR3 is TGTGCCAGCAGCCAAAACGCCGGGGCCGAGGGAAACTATGGCTACACCTTC. The genes are TRBV7-3 and TRBJ1-2; TRBD1 is a possible D gene (5 bases). The V gene's germline CDR1 is SGHTA and CDR2 FQGTGA. The ends were cut back, 5 bases at V and 2 bases at J, with 21 bases in the middle. The CDR3 spans 17 residues.

This clone was seen a few times. This chain uses TRBV5-1 with TRBJ1-1; a possible D gene is TRBD1 (6 bases). There are 13 residues in the CDR3. V lost 0 bases, J lost 3 bases, and 6 bases lay in between. Per the germline V gene, CDR1 is SGHRS and CDR2 is YFSETQ. In DNA form, the CDR3 reads TGCGCCAGCAGCTTGGACAGGGACACTGAAGCTTTCTTT. This encodes CASSLDRDTEAFF.

The CDR3 coding sequence is TGTGCCAGCAGCTTAGGAGAAAATGATGAGCAGTTCTTC. Translated, it gives CASSLGENDEQFF. The V gene is TRBV7-9, the J gene TRBJ2-1, with D unresolved. The CDR3 has 13 residues. The V and J ends lost 1 base and 8 bases respectively, with 9 bases between them. Germline loops: CDR1 SEHNR, CDR2 FQNEAQ (reference sequence).

A few counts support this clone. The rearrangement links TRBV5-1 to TRBJ1-2; a possible D gene is TRBD1 (6 bases). This CDR3 has 13 residues. Per the germline V gene, CDR1 is SGHRS and CDR2 is YFSETQ. V was pared by 0 bases and J by 8 bases, with 11 bases between. CDR3 residues: CASSLDGTSGYTF. The CDR3 DNA follows: TGCGCCAGCAGCTTGGATGGGACATCCGGCTACACCTTC.